This passage covers 10 T cell receptor beta chains from one sample sequenced in a study of blood T cells in healthy people across ages (dated by TCRdb to 2013 to 2016). The protocol used for the library was 5' RACE. These reads were obtained on an Illumina HiSeq 2500. The second PCR ran for roughly 7 to 12 cycles and used a J-beta primer mix along with a sample-barcoded 5' primer. TCRdb redid the processing of the public reads, applying fastp at Q25 and MiXCR, and retained in-frame beta chains. Rows are unified per CDR3 protein, each entry keeping the most common DNA and genes. For this sample the table gives under 1,000,000 distinct CDR3 sequences, of which about 45% were detected only once. In total, the top ten clones hold 15% to 20% of the sample. Sample: blood. The receptors shown here come from a man older than 75 in good health.

This chain uses TRBV7-3 with TRBJ2-1; 7 bases align to TRBD1. CDR3 length equals 19 residues. From germline, CDR1 is SGHTA and CDR2 FQGTGA. J gave up 0 bases and V 5 bases, and 16 bases lay outside the gene matches. Written as DNA, the CDR3 is TGTGCCAGCAGCCAGAGGGGGCTTCGTCTGGCGAGCTCCTACAATGAGCAGTTCTTC. This codes for CASSQRGLRLASSYNEQFF.

The chain combines TRBV5-6 with TRBJ2-3; 11 bases are shared with TRBD2. V was clipped by 1 base and J by 4 bases; unmatched bases: 2. The CDR3 sequence is 15 residues long. CDR1 and CDR2 (germline): SGHDT, YYEEEE. Here the CDR3 reads CASSLMTSGADTQYF. The CDR3 region has the DNA TGTGCCAGCAGCTTGATGACTAGCGGGGCAGATACGCAGTATTTT.

This clonotype was picked up many times. The chain links TRBV7-8 to TRBJ2-5; weak D call: TRBD2 (5 bases). Germline V CDR1 and CDR2: SGHVS, FQNEAQ. CDR3 length: 14 amino acids. Trimming cost V 1 base and J 4 bases, with 10 bases left between them. The CDR3 DNA sequence: TGTGCCAGCAGCTTAGGGGCTAGCCGAGAGACCCAGTACTTC. It is translated as CASSLGASRETQYF.

J is TRBJ2-7 and V is TRBV6-1, with 11 bases that match TRBD2. The ends lost 6 bases at V and 5 bases at J; junction bases unmatched: 12. Looked up from germline, CDR1 is MNHNS and CDR2 is SASEGT. The CDR3 contains 16 residues. The CDR3 sequence: CASRDNLAGGGDEQYF. Here the CDR3 DNA reads TGTGCCAGCAGGGATAACCTAGCGGGAGGTGGCGACGAGCAGTACTTC.

The rearrangement uses TRBV20-1 and TRBJ2-7; possible D gene TRBD2, 7 bases. CDR3 length: 16 amino acids. The germline V and J ends were trimmed by 0 bases and 1 base, with 16 bases remaining between them. CDR1 and CDR2 (germline): DFQATT, SNEGSKA (reference sequence). The CDR3 loop reads CSARDNLGGGSYEQYF. DNA for the CDR3: TGCAGTGCTAGAGATAACCTGGGAGGGGGGTCCTACGAGCAGTACTTC.

This chain uses TRBV27 with TRBJ1-2; 8 bases line up with TRBD1. Germline V gene lookup returns CDR1 MNHEY and CDR2 SMNVEV (reference sequence). There are 20 residues in the CDR3. V gave up 1 base and J gave up 4 bases; unmatched junction bases: 20. The CDR3 sequence is CASSLYPIAMTGAYTYGYTF. DNA for the CDR3: TGTGCCAGCAGTTTATACCCAATAGCAATGACAGGGGCCTACACCTATGGCTACACCTTC.

The V call is TRBV4-3, the J call TRBJ2-4, with 11 bases identical to TRBD2. Germline loops: CDR1 LGHNA, CDR2 YSLEER. With 4 bases clipped from V and 3 bases from J, the junction kept 5 bases outside the gene matches. This CDR3 spans 16 amino acids. The CDR3 coding sequence is TGCGCCAGCAGCCGCGGACTAGCGGGTGTCAAAAACATTCAGTACTTC. It yields the protein CASSRGLAGVKNIQYF.

This clonotype was seen a few times. The rearrangement links TRBV7-2 to TRBJ2-7; a possible D gene is TRBD2 (6 bases). In germline, CDR1 is SGHTA, CDR2 FQGNSA. V lost 9 bases and J 0 bases, leaving 15 bases between the germline ends. The CDR3 length is 14 residues. The CDR3 nucleotides read TGTGCCAGTCGATGGGGCGGGAACTCCTACGAGCAGTACTTC. Translated, it gives CASRWGGNSYEQYF.

This rearrangement joins TRBV6-6 to TRBJ1-2; D perhaps matches TRBD1 (6 bases). V was trimmed by 2 bases and J by 1 base, leaving 8 bases between them. The CDR3 is 14 residues long. CDR1 is MNHNY and CDR2 is SVGAGI in the germline V gene (reference sequence). The DNA of the CDR3 is TGTGCCAGCAGTTACACAGGGAGTAACTATGGCTACACCTTC. It yields the protein CASSYTGSNYGYTF.

This clonotype was detected a few times. The chain is built from TRBV6-2 or TRBV6-3 and TRBJ1-1; D uncertain. V dropped 2 bases and J dropped 1 base, with 5 bases sitting between them. The CDR3 runs 13 residues. CDR1 is MNHEY, CDR2 SVGEGT, per germline. The CDR3 nucleotides are TGTGCCAGCAGTTACGGCAGGAACACTGAAGCTTTCTTT. Translated, it gives CASSYGRNTEAFF.